The clone carrying this T cell receptor beta chain was seen repeatedly, ten times or more. Its antigen remains unknown. CDR3 length equals 12 residues. V was cut by 1 base and J by 8 bases, with 6 bases left in between. Germline values: CDR1 MGHRA, CDR2 YSYEKL. Using its own MiXCR run on the reads, TCRdb lists one record per CDR3 protein. The data show approximately 120,000 distinct CDR3 sequences, around 32% seen once. This specimen comes from a study of T cell repertoires in cytomegalovirus infection. In the study overall: Public TCR beta signatures were indicative of both CMV infection and a matching HLA type. Regarding the study as a whole: Ex vivo responses were dominated by HLA-C-restricted CMV-specific TCR beta clonotypes.

The TCR originated in a human donor in good health (CMV status not recorded). Some clones in this sample may be carry-over from other donors' samples. V gene TRBV4-1 combines with J gene TRBJ2-1, with D hard to call. Sequenced here: CD8+ T cells from cultured PBMCs, sampled from culture after CMV antigen stimulation. CDR3 residues: CASSQGRDEQFF. DNA of the CDR3: TGCGCCAGCAGCCAAGGTCGGGATGAGCAGTTCTTC.